Listed below are T cell receptor beta chains from one sample, sequenced in a study of cytomegalovirus exposure and HLA in healthy donors. Profiling relied on immunoSEQ multiplex PCR, and the TCRdb table lists in-frame clones only, not all of them. The sample shows about 70,000 clones, about nine tenths of them seen only once. The sample comprised PBMCs. These receptors all come from a woman aged 25 to 39 in good health and CMV-seronegative. Each CDR3 is given with its conserved first and last residue. The D gene is left open where the match is weak. Clone size is shown for a subset of rows, as once, few, many or a class of expanded clone.

len: 13
d_gene: NA
abundance: NA
v_gene: TRBV19
j_gene: TRBJ2-5
CDR3nt: TGTGCCAGTAGCGTGGGCAGGGGCGAGGCCCAGTACTTC
CDR3aa: CASSVGRGEAQYF

len: 15
d_gene: NA
abundance: NA
v_gene: TRBV4-1
j_gene: TRBJ1-1
CDR3nt: TGCGCCAGCAGCCAAGAGTTCGATAGGAACACTGAAGCTTTCTTT
CDR3aa: CASSQEFDRNTEAFF

len: 16
d_gene: NA
abundance: NA
v_gene: TRBV18
j_gene: TRBJ2-5
CDR3nt: TGTGCCAGCTCACCACCGAGTATTCAGAGGCAAGAGACCCAGTACTTC
CDR3aa: CASSPPSIQRQETQYF

len: 14
d_gene: NA
abundance: NA
v_gene: TRBV27
j_gene: TRBJ2-5
CDR3nt: TGTGCCAGCAGTCTGACACCTAACCAAGAGACCCAGTACTTC
CDR3aa: CASSLTPNQETQYF

len: 15
d_gene: TRBD1
abundance: NA
v_gene: TRBV6-5
j_gene: TRBJ2-7
CDR3nt: TGTGCCAGCAGTTACTCGACAGGGGGCCTCTACGAGCAGTACTTC
CDR3aa: CASSYSTGGLYEQYF

len: 13
d_gene: TRBD2
abundance: NA
v_gene: TRBV27
j_gene: TRBJ2-1
CDR3nt: TGTGCCAGCAGTCCCCGGACTAGAAATGAGCAGTTCTTC
CDR3aa: CASSPRTRNEQFF

len: 15
d_gene: TRBD2
abundance: once
v_gene: TRBV4-3
j_gene: TRBJ2-1
CDR3nt: TGCGCCAGCAGCCAAGGGCTAGCGGGAGTAAGTGAGCAGTTCTTC
CDR3aa: CASSQGLAGVSEQFF

len: 15
d_gene: NA
abundance: NA
v_gene: TRBV28
j_gene: TRBJ2-5
CDR3nt: TGTGCCAGCAGCGGGTGGCAGGGGCGACAAGAGACCCAGTACTTC
CDR3aa: CASSGWQGRQETQYF

len: 15
d_gene: TRBD2
abundance: NA
v_gene: TRBV7-9
j_gene: TRBJ2-1
CDR3nt: TGTGCCAGCAGCTCGACTAGCGGGGGGTACAATGAGCAGTTCTTC
CDR3aa: CASSSTSGGYNEQFF

len: 18
d_gene: TRBD2
abundance: NA
v_gene: TRBV4-1
j_gene: TRBJ2-7
CDR3nt: TGCGCCAGCAGCCAAGCTGACTCCGGACTAGCGGGAGAGTACGAGCAGTACTTC
CDR3aa: CASSQADSGLAGEYEQYF

len: 15
d_gene: NA
abundance: once
v_gene: TRBV5-1
j_gene: TRBJ1-5
CDR3nt: TGCGCCAGCAGCTTGGGATCAGGTAGCAATCAGCCCCAGCATTTT
CDR3aa: CASSLGSGSNQPQHF

len: 16
d_gene: TRBD2
abundance: NA
v_gene: TRBV7-3
j_gene: TRBJ2-1
CDR3nt: TGTGCCAGCAGCTTAACATCCCGACTAGCGGGAGGGGCCCAGTTCTTC
CDR3aa: CASSLTSRLAGGAQFF

len: 16
d_gene: TRBD2
abundance: NA
v_gene: TRBV28
j_gene: TRBJ2-5
CDR3nt: TGTGCCAGCAGTTTCCTGCGTCCAGCGGGAGGGGAGACCCAGTACTTC
CDR3aa: CASSFLRPAGGETQYF

len: 15
d_gene: TRBD2
abundance: NA
v_gene: TRBV27
j_gene: TRBJ2-1
CDR3nt: TGTGCCAGCAGTCAGCGGGACTGGGGTGAGGATGAGCAGTTCTTC
CDR3aa: CASSQRDWGEDEQFF

len: 14
d_gene: NA
abundance: NA
v_gene: TRBV7-8
j_gene: TRBJ2-1
CDR3nt: TGTGCCAGCAGCTGGGGAGGGGGTTACAATGAGCAGTTCTTC
CDR3aa: CASSWGGGYNEQFF

len: 15
d_gene: TRBD1
abundance: NA
v_gene: TRBV19
j_gene: TRBJ1-5
CDR3nt: TGTGCCAGTATTGGGACAGGGGAGGGCAATCAGCCCCAGCATTTT
CDR3aa: CASIGTGEGNQPQHF

len: 14
d_gene: NA
abundance: once
v_gene: TRBV19
j_gene: TRBJ2-3
CDR3nt: TGTGCCAGTAGTATAGGAGGTTGGACAGATACGCAGTATTTT
CDR3aa: CASSIGGWTDTQYF

len: 20
d_gene: NA
abundance: NA
v_gene: TRBV1
j_gene: TRBJ2-3
CDR3nt: TGCACCAGCAGCCAGCAAACCGGGACTAGCGGGAGACGGGGCACAGATACGCAGTATTTT
CDR3aa: CTSSQQTGTSGRRGTDTQYF

len: 13
d_gene: TRBD1
abundance: NA
v_gene: TRBV6-1
j_gene: TRBJ2-5
CDR3nt: TGTGCCAGCAGGACGGGACAGCAAGAGACCCAGTACTTC
CDR3aa: CASRTGQQETQYF

len: 14
d_gene: NA
abundance: NA
v_gene: TRBV6-5
j_gene: TRBJ2-7
CDR3nt: TGTGCCAGCAGTCGGGAGAAGACCTCCTACGAGCAGTACTTC
CDR3aa: CASSREKTSYEQYF

len: 14
d_gene: NA
abundance: once
v_gene: TRBV18
j_gene: TRBJ1-5
CDR3nt: TGTGCCAGCTCCCCCGGCAGGGAGGTCCAGCCCCAGCATTTT
CDR3aa: CASSPGREVQPQHF

len: 15
d_gene: NA
abundance: few
v_gene: TRBV6-5
j_gene: TRBJ1-2
CDR3nt: TGTGCCAGCAGTTACCAACTTGCCGATAACTATGGCTACACCTTC
CDR3aa: CASSYQLADNYGYTF

len: 15
d_gene: TRBD1
abundance: NA
v_gene: TRBV13
j_gene: TRBJ2-4
CDR3nt: TGTGCCAGCAGCTACACCGGGACAGGGTCGGACATTCAGTACTTC
CDR3aa: CASSYTGTGSDIQYF

len: 14
d_gene: NA
abundance: NA
v_gene: TRBV15
j_gene: TRBJ1-5
CDR3nt: TGTGCCACCAGCAGAGATCTTTCGGGGGAGCCCCAGCATTTT
CDR3aa: CATSRDLSGEPQHF

len: 15
d_gene: NA
abundance: NA
v_gene: TRBV11-1
j_gene: TRBJ2-1
CDR3nt: TGTGCCAGCAGCTTAACTAGCCCATCCTACAATGAGCAGTTCTTC
CDR3aa: CASSLTSPSYNEQFF

len: 16
d_gene: NA
abundance: NA
v_gene: TRBV11-2
j_gene: TRBJ1-1
CDR3nt: TGTGCCAGCAGACAACTGGGGGGGCCTATGAACACTGAAGCTTTCTTT
CDR3aa: CASRQLGGPMNTEAFF

len: 12
d_gene: NA
abundance: NA
v_gene: TRBV27
j_gene: TRBJ1-4
CDR3nt: TGTGCCAGCAGTTTCGGGGATGAAAAACTGTTTTTT
CDR3aa: CASSFGDEKLFF

len: 13
d_gene: NA
abundance: NA
v_gene: TRBV19
j_gene: TRBJ1-5
CDR3nt: TGTGCCAGCACGACAAATAGCAATCAGCCCCAGCATTTT
CDR3aa: CASTTNSNQPQHF

len: 14
d_gene: NA
abundance: NA
v_gene: TRBV19
j_gene: TRBJ1-1
CDR3nt: TGTGCCAGTAGTATCACAGGGCCGAACACTGAAGCTTTCTTT
CDR3aa: CASSITGPNTEAFF

len: 17
d_gene: TRBD2
abundance: NA
v_gene: TRBV27
j_gene: TRBJ2-3
CDR3nt: TGTGCCAGCAGTTTGTCCGGGACTAGCGGAGGATTAAATACGCAGTATTTT
CDR3aa: CASSLSGTSGGLNTQYF

len: 17
d_gene: NA
abundance: NA
v_gene: TRBV7-9
j_gene: TRBJ1-4
CDR3nt: TGTGCCAGCACCGCTAGCGGGAGGGCTGGGCCTAATGAAAAACTGTTTTTT
CDR3aa: CASTASGRAGPNEKLFF

len: 15
d_gene: NA
abundance: NA
v_gene: TRBV27
j_gene: TRBJ2-5
CDR3nt: TGTGCCAGCAGTTTAAAGACAGGAGCGAGAGAGACCCAGTACTTC
CDR3aa: CASSLKTGARETQYF

len: 15
d_gene: TRBD1
abundance: NA
v_gene: TRBV9
j_gene: TRBJ2-7
CDR3nt: TGTGCCAGCAGCGAGGGGACAGGGGGTGTCTACGAGCAGTACTTC
CDR3aa: CASSEGTGGVYEQYF

len: 13
d_gene: TRBD1
abundance: NA
v_gene: TRBV19
j_gene: TRBJ1-2
CDR3nt: TGTGCCAGTAGTATACAGGGGGACAATGGCTACACCTTC
CDR3aa: CASSIQGDNGYTF

len: 14
d_gene: TRBD1
abundance: NA
v_gene: TRBV5-4
j_gene: TRBJ2-7
CDR3nt: TGTGCCAGCAGCTTGGTGCAGGGGGCACAGGAGCAGTACTTC
CDR3aa: CASSLVQGAQEQYF

len: 14
d_gene: TRBD1
abundance: NA
v_gene: TRBV5-6
j_gene: TRBJ1-2
CDR3nt: TGTGCCAGCACTCGGGTCAGGGGGTATAGTGGCTACACCTTC
CDR3aa: CASTRVRGYSGYTF

len: 14
d_gene: NA
abundance: NA
v_gene: TRBV2
j_gene: TRBJ2-7
CDR3nt: TGTGCCAGCAGTGAAAGGGGGAGCCGGAACGAGCAGTACTTC
CDR3aa: CASSERGSRNEQYF

len: 15
d_gene: TRBD1
abundance: NA
v_gene: TRBV5-1
j_gene: TRBJ2-2
CDR3nt: TGCGCCAGCACAGAGGTCCCAGGGGGCTACGGGGAGCTGTTTTTT
CDR3aa: CASTEVPGGYGELFF

len: 16
d_gene: NA
abundance: NA
v_gene: TRBV9
j_gene: TRBJ2-7
CDR3nt: TGTGCCAGCAGCGCGACGACAGGCCCCGACTCCTACGAGCAGTACTTC
CDR3aa: CASSATTGPDSYEQYF

len: 17
d_gene: NA
abundance: once
v_gene: TRBV21-1
j_gene: TRBJ2-1
CDR3nt: TGTGCCAGCAGCACACCACTACTAGCGGGAGTGATCGATGAGCAGTTCTTC
CDR3aa: CASSTPLLAGVIDEQFF

len: 14
d_gene: NA
abundance: NA
v_gene: TRBV5-8
j_gene: TRBJ1-3
CDR3nt: TGTGCCAGCAGTTCGGGGGTCTCTGGAAACACCATATATTTT
CDR3aa: CASSSGVSGNTIYF

len: 15
d_gene: TRBD2
abundance: NA
v_gene: TRBV11-2
j_gene: TRBJ2-2
CDR3nt: TGTGCCAGCAGCTTTTTAGCGGGAGGCACCGGGGAGCTGTTTTTT
CDR3aa: CASSFLAGGTGELFF

len: 17
d_gene: TRBD1
abundance: NA
v_gene: TRBV10-1
j_gene: TRBJ1-5
CDR3nt: TGCGCCAGCAGCCCCGATAGGGGGCGAGTTAAAGGTCAGCCCCAGCATTTT
CDR3aa: CASSPDRGRVKGQPQHF

len: 14
d_gene: NA
abundance: once
v_gene: TRBV7-2
j_gene: TRBJ2-7
CDR3nt: TGTGCCAGCAGCTCCCCAGGACTACCCCTCGAGCAGTACTTC
CDR3aa: CASSSPGLPLEQYF

len: 15
d_gene: NA
abundance: NA
v_gene: TRBV10-3
j_gene: TRBJ2-7
CDR3nt: TGTGCCATCAGTGATCCAGGGAAGGTAGGTGATGAGCAGTACTTC
CDR3aa: CAISDPGKVGDEQYF

len: 14
d_gene: TRBD2
abundance: NA
v_gene: TRBV27
j_gene: TRBJ2-7
CDR3nt: TGTGCCAGCAGTTTATTCCGGGAGGGAACCGAGCAGTACTTC
CDR3aa: CASSLFREGTEQYF

len: 16
d_gene: TRBD2
abundance: once
v_gene: TRBV6-1
j_gene: TRBJ2-1
CDR3nt: TGTGCCAGCAGTGAGGCGACTAGCGGGGCGGGATATGAGCAGTTCTTC
CDR3aa: CASSEATSGAGYEQFF

len: 18
d_gene: TRBD1
abundance: NA
v_gene: TRBV23-1
j_gene: TRBJ1-5
CDR3nt: TGCGCCAGCACCCGAACAGGGGACGCTTCTTATAGCAATCAGCCCCAGCATTTT
CDR3aa: CASTRTGDASYSNQPQHF

len: 13
d_gene: NA
abundance: few
v_gene: TRBV6-6
j_gene: TRBJ2-2
CDR3nt: TGTGCCAGCAGTGGTAGTGAAACCGGGGAGCTGTTTTTT
CDR3aa: CASSGSETGELFF

len: 15
d_gene: NA
abundance: NA
v_gene: TRBV29-1
j_gene: TRBJ2-7
CDR3nt: TGCAGCGTTGCAGGCGCGGAGACAGCCCCCTACGAGCAGTACTTC
CDR3aa: CSVAGAETAPYEQYF

len: 13
d_gene: TRBD1
abundance: NA
v_gene: TRBV30
j_gene: TRBJ2-7
CDR3nt: TGTGCCTGGAGCAAACAGGGGGGCTACGAGCAGTACTTC
CDR3aa: CAWSKQGGYEQYF

len: 18
d_gene: NA
abundance: NA
v_gene: TRBV12-5
j_gene: TRBJ1-2
CDR3nt: TGTGCTAGTGGTTTGGTACTCTTACGACGGCGGATTAACTATGGCTACACCTTC
CDR3aa: CASGLVLLRRRINYGYTF

len: 14
d_gene: NA
abundance: NA
v_gene: TRBV1
j_gene: TRBJ1-1
CDR3nt: TGCACCAGCAGCCAAGGACAGATTAACACTGAAGCTTTCTTT
CDR3aa: CTSSQGQINTEAFF